This T cell receptor beta chain was captured in a study of early T cells in non-severe SARS-CoV-2 infection. Looking at the study overall: Sequenced material consisted of bulk RNA (from unsorted whole blood), and chains were unpaired.

The ends were cut back, 3 bases at V and 0 bases at J, with 9 bases in the middle. This CDR3 region has 15 residues. TCRdb reprocessed the 5' RACE reads with MiXCR, giving one entry per CDR3 protein. The sample carries around 44,000 distinct CDR3 sequences, approximately 8.1% recorded once. The V call is TRBV12-3 or TRBV12-4, the J call TRBJ1-5; unclear D gene. Sequencing used whole blood. The sequence was collected from an adult who was a healthcare worker with PCR-confirmed SARS-CoV-2 infection or an uninfected control (not recorded which). The CDR3 loop reads CASSFWGYSNQPQHF. The CDR3 DNA follows: TGTGCCAGCAGTTTCTGGGGATATAGCAATCAGCCCCAGCATTTT.